A single sample is the source of the 25 T cell receptor beta chains below, sequenced in a study of OX40 agonist ivuxolimab in advanced cancers. Assay used: immunoSEQ multiplex PCR; TCRdb lists only in-frame clones, some missing. The sample shows about 100,000 clones, approximately 90% of them seen only once. The sequencing here drew on CD4+ or CD8+ T cells sorted from blood, taken in a trial of the OX40 agonist ivuxolimab. Source of these receptors: an adult with an advanced solid tumor such as melanoma, head and neck, liver or kidney cancer.

This chain joins TRBV7-6 and TRBJ2-2; TRBD2 aligns across 8 bases. Per germline, CDR1 SGHVS and CDR2 FNYEAQ. V was clipped by 5 bases and J by 6 bases; unmatched bases: 11. There are 16 residues in the CDR3. The CDR3 sequence is CASSPLAGGQPGELFF. CDR3 DNA sequence: TGTGCCAGCAGCCCGTTGGCGGGGGGTCAACCCGGGGAGCTGTTTTTT.

The CDR3 nucleotides read TGTGCCAGCAGCTCGCGACTAGGGTCCAGCGAGCAGTACTTC. Its protein is CASSSRLGSSEQYF. The rearrangement links TRBV2 to TRBJ2-7; tentative D call: TRBD2 (6 bases). Looked up from germline, CDR1 is SNHLY and CDR2 is FYNNEI. The CDR3 is made up of 14 amino acids. V lost 6 bases, J lost 6 bases, and 18 bases lay in between.

CDR3 region: CASSQLTGGPNEQFF. The CDR3 DNA sequence: TGCGCCAGCAGCCAATTGACGGGGGGGCCGAATGAGCAGTTCTTC. The chain has TRBV5-1 and TRBJ2-1; 8 bases match TRBD2. The CDR3 loop spans 15 amino acids. J gave up 7 bases and V 4 bases, and 10 bases lay outside the gene matches. Germline V lookup: CDR1 SGHRS, CDR2 YFSETQ.

The rearrangement links TRBV13 to TRBJ2-7; TRBD1 matches 9 bases. With 5 bases clipped from V and 5 bases from J, the junction kept 10 bases outside the gene matches. Germline V lookup: CDR1 PRHDT, CDR2 FYEKMQ (reference sequence). The CDR3 is 15 amino acids. The CDR3 DNA is TGTGCCAGCAGCCGCCTCCGGGACAGGGCCCACGAGCAGTACTTC. Protein sequence: CASSRLRDRAHEQYF.

The V gene is TRBV7-6, the J gene TRBJ2-5, with D possibly called TRBD1 or TRBD2 (5 bases each). Germline-derived CDR1 and CDR2 are SGHVS and FNYEAQ. The CDR3 totals 13 residues. V lost 8 bases and J lost 2, with 12 bases in between. CDR3 nucleotides: TGTGCCAGCGGGTATGGGGGTCAAGAGACCCAGTACTTC. It encodes CASGYGGQETQYF.

This sequence joins TRBV19 and TRBJ2-7, with 9 positions matching TRBD1. The CDR3 has 14 residues. After removal of 4 bases from V and 3 bases from J, the junction contained 4 bases not matched to a gene. The germline V gene has CDR1 LNHDA and CDR2 SQIVND (reference sequence). Here the CDR3 DNA reads TGTGCCAGTAGTAAGATGGGACAGGGCTACGAGCAGTACTTC. It codes for CASSKMGQGYEQYF.

The chain uses TRBV18 and TRBJ2-3; D may be TRBD1 or TRBD2 (6 bases each). The CDR3 covers 14 residues. Germline assignment: CDR1 KGHSH and CDR2 LQKENI. Deletions cut 2 bases from V and 5 bases from J, with 11 bases between. CDR3 nucleotide sequence: TGTGCCAGCTCACCAACGGGGGCTGGAGATACGCAGTATTTT. This translates into CASSPTGAGDTQYF. The whole variable domain, filled in from reference TRBV18 and TRBJ2-3, reads NAGVMQNPRHLVRRRGQEARLRCSPMKGHSHVYWYRQLPEEGLKFMVYLQKENIIDESGMPKERFSAEFPKEGPSILRIQQVVRGDSAAYFCASSPTGAGDTQYFGPGTRLTVL.

This clone was seen just once. The V call is TRBV6-5, the J call TRBJ1-2; maybe TRBD1 (5 bases). Trimming removed 6 bases at V and 0 bases at J, with 11 bases between. This CDR3 comprises 14 residues. Germline CDR1 and CDR2: MNHEY and SVGAGI. In nucleotides, the CDR3 is TGTGCCAGCAGGGTCGCGGGGCCTAACTATGGCTACACCTTC. Translation: CASRVAGPNYGYTF.

J is TRBJ2-7 and V is TRBV19; 8 bases align to TRBD2. Germline V lookup: CDR1 LNHDA, CDR2 SQIVND (reference sequence). V lost 6 bases to trimming and J lost 2 bases; unmatched junction nucleotides: 6. The CDR3 sequence is 14 residues long. The CDR3 coding sequence is TGTGCCAGTAGGATTAGCGGGGCCCCCTACGAGCAGTACTTC. Amino acids: CASRISGAPYEQYF.

This clone appeared a single time. The chain links TRBV7-9 to TRBJ1-2; D gene uncertain. Trimming left V 5 bases short and J 4 bases short, with 8 bases between. The germline CDR1 and CDR2 sequences are SEHNR and FQNEAQ (reference sequence). This CDR3 is 12 amino acids long. The chain's CDR3 is CASSRTGYGYTF. The CDR3 bases are TGTGCCAGCAGCCGGACTGGCTATGGCTACACCTTC.

The rearrangement links TRBV5-6 to TRBJ1-2, with unresolved D. Looked up from germline, CDR1 is SGHDT and CDR2 is YYEEEE. The CDR3 has 11 residues. Trimming took off 0 bases at V and 8 bases at J, with 5 bases between the two ends. The CDR3 loop reads CASSLAAGYTF. CDR3 in DNA: TGTGCCAGCAGCTTGGCGGCAGGCTACACCTTC.

The J gene is TRBJ1-3, the V gene TRBV25-1, with D perhaps TRBD1 (5 bases). CDR1 is MGHDK and CDR2 is SYGVNS in the germline V gene. Trimming removed 7 bases at V and 1 base at J, with 5 bases between. This CDR3 is 12 amino acids long. Here the CDR3 reads CASTGSGNTIYF. In DNA, the CDR3 is TGTGCCAGCACAGGGTCTGGAAACACCATATATTTT.

This chain joins TRBV19 and TRBJ1-1; TRBD1 matches 7 bases. The CDR3 loop spans 16 amino acids. Germline loops: CDR1 LNHDA, CDR2 SQIVND (reference sequence). Trimming removed 8 bases from V and 1 base from J; junction bases left unmatched: 13. Here the CDR3 reads CASETGSLSGNTEAFF. CDR3 coding DNA: TGTGCCAGTGAGACAGGGAGTTTAAGTGGGAACACTGAAGCTTTCTTT.

This chain links TRBV6-5 with TRBJ2-3; D uncertain. The V and J ends lost 4 bases and 2 bases respectively, with 7 bases between them. CDR3 length equals 13 residues. Germline V gene sequence: CDR1 MNHEY, CDR2 SVGAGI. The CDR3 region has the DNA TGTGCCAGCAGTTCCAGGAACACAGATACGCAGTATTTT. Amino acid sequence: CASSSRNTDTQYF.

V and J are TRBV7-6 and TRBJ2-1, with 8 bases identical to TRBD2. This CDR3 region has 17 residues. The trim removed 1 base at V and 3 bases at J, leaving 8 bases unmatched. The germline V gene has CDR1 SGHVS and CDR2 FNYEAQ. The CDR3 sequence is CASSLVRLGGGYNEQFF. CDR3 in DNA: TGTGCCAGCAGCTTAGTCCGGCTCGGGGGGGGCTACAATGAGCAGTTCTTC.

This clone was detected only once. This chain connects TRBV7-9 to TRBJ2-5; no definite D call. V was trimmed by 4 bases and J by 4 bases, leaving 13 bases between them. This CDR3 spans 14 amino acids. Germline values: CDR1 SEHNR, CDR2 FQNEAQ (reference sequence). The CDR3 is CASSSRNILETQYF. In DNA, the CDR3 is TGTGCCAGCAGCTCCCGTAATATATTAGAGACCCAGTACTTC.

The J gene is TRBJ2-7, the V gene TRBV19; D uncertain. V lost 6 bases and J lost 7, with 13 bases in between. There are 12 residues in the CDR3. Germline V gene lookup returns CDR1 LNHDA and CDR2 SQIVND (reference sequence). In DNA, the CDR3 is TGTGCCAGTAGCTCGCGCGGTAGTGAGCAGTACTTC. Residues: CASSSRGSEQYF.

This clone was recorded only once. V gene TRBV10-2 combines with J gene TRBJ2-5, with 15 bases that match TRBD2. J was trimmed by 5 bases and V by 1 base; bases with no gene match: 5. CDR1 is WSHSY, CDR2 SAAADI, per germline. CDR3 size: 17 residues. As DNA, the CDR3 is TGCGCCAGCAGTGAGTGGACTAGCGGGGGGGCGCGTGAGACCCAGTACTTC. Protein: CASSEWTSGGARETQYF.

The rearrangement joins TRBV5-6 to TRBJ2-1; D uncertain. The V gene's germline CDR1 is SGHDT and CDR2 YYEEEE. This CDR3 comprises 11 residues. Trimming left V 0 bases short and J 8 bases short, with 3 bases between. In nucleotides, the CDR3 is TGTGCCAGCAGCTTGGAGTATGAGCAGTTCTTC. Translation: CASSLEYEQFF.

This clone occurred a few times. The gene calls are TRBV7-3 and TRBJ1-6, with D possibly matching TRBD1 (5 bases). CDR1 is SGHTA, CDR2 FQGTGA, per germline. Trimming left V 2 bases short and J 10 bases short, with 12 bases between. The CDR3 totals 14 residues. This CDR3 is CASSLFRVESPLHF. CDR3 DNA: TGTGCCAGCAGCTTATTCAGGGTCGAATCACCCCTCCACTTT.

This chain links TRBV5-1 with TRBJ2-7; D perhaps matches TRBD2 (6 bases). The CDR3 has 14 amino acids. V lost 0 bases and J 7 bases, leaving 14 bases between the germline ends. Germline assignment: CDR1 SGHRS and CDR2 YFSETQ. CDR3 amino acids: CASSLAVMAGEQYF. DNA of the CDR3: TGCGCCAGCAGCTTGGCGGTTATGGCGGGGGAGCAGTACTTC.

The V and J genes are TRBV28 and TRBJ2-7; unclear D gene. CDR3 length equals 15 residues. The germline V and J ends were trimmed by 5 bases and 0 bases, with 14 bases remaining between them. Per germline, CDR1 MDHEN and CDR2 SYDVKM. This CDR3 is CASSPEGHPSYEQYF. The CDR3 coding sequence is TGTGCCAGCAGTCCCGAAGGGCACCCCTCCTACGAGCAGTACTTC.

The gene calls are TRBV6-5 and TRBJ2-7; D may be TRBD1 or TRBD2 (5 bases each). The CDR3 totals 15 residues. V was pared by 8 bases and J by 3 bases, with 20 bases between. The germline gives CDR1 MNHEY, CDR2 SVGAGI. Written as DNA, the CDR3 is TGTGCCAGCGGCACATACGGGACCTCGGACTACGAGCAGTACTTC. It translates to CASGTYGTSDYEQYF.

The J gene is TRBJ2-1, the V gene TRBV7-2; D is perhaps TRBD1 or TRBD2 (5 bases each). The V gene's germline CDR1 is SGHTA and CDR2 FQGNSA. V lost 5 bases, J lost 7 bases, and 12 bases lay in between. This CDR3 is 13 amino acids long. CDR3 sequence reads: CASSLRWGNEQFF. CDR3 coding DNA: TGTGCCAGCAGCCTAAGGTGGGGGAATGAGCAGTTCTTC. The variable domain in full, with the rest retrieved from reference TRBV7-2 and TRBJ2-1, is GAGVSQSPSNKVTEKGKDVELRCDPISGHTALYWYRQSLGQGLEFLIYFQGNSAPDKSGLPSDRFSAERTGGSVSTLTIQRTQQEDSAVYLCASSLRWGNEQFFGPGTRLTVL.

V is TRBV5-1 and J is TRBJ2-5, with TRBD2 matching 12 bases. There are 15 residues in the CDR3. The J segment lost 2 bases and the V segment lost 1 base, leaving 0 bases of the junction unmatched. Germline V gene sequence: CDR1 SGHRS, CDR2 YFSETQ. For the CDR3, the DNA is TGCGCCAGCAGCTTGACTAGCGGGAGGCAAGAGACCCAGTACTTC. This codes for CASSLTSGRQETQYF.